This T cell receptor (beta chain) was recovered during a study of shared clonotypes between healthy human individuals. The CDR3 loop spans 14 amino acids. Looked up from germline, CDR1 is MNHNS and CDR2 is SASEGT. The assay was immunoSEQ multiplex PCR, and TCRdb's table has in-frame clones only and misses some. The sample contains about 2.4 million clones, roughly 92% of which appear only once. Concerning this clone itself: The junction differs from germline at one of its ends, possibly a read error.

The V call is TRBV6-1, the J call TRBJ2-1; no definite D call. Sequencing was done on a sample of naive CD4+ T cells sorted from blood. Subset: CD45RA+ positively selected. This TCR was sampled from a young man in good health. In nucleotides, the CDR3 is TGTGCCAGCAGTGTAGAATCCCTGGATAGCCGTCTGGTCTTC. Translation gives CASSVESLDSRLVF.